The 26 T cell receptor beta chains presented below share a single source sample, sequenced in a study of T cell repertoires in cytomegalovirus infection. In TCRdb, the reads were re-called with MiXCR into one record per CDR3 protein. The data show 160,000 or so distinct CDR3 sequences, 20% to 30% seen once. Material: PBMCs. Source of these receptors: a human donor in good health (CMV status not recorded). Some clones in this sample may be carry-over from other donors' samples.

This clonotype has more than one count but fewer than ten. The chain joins TRBV4-1 to TRBJ2-4; no firm D call. The CDR3 is 16 amino acids. Looked up from germline, CDR1 is MGHRA and CDR2 is YSYEKL. The V and J ends lost 1 base and 1 base respectively, with 11 bases between them. CDR3 in amino acids: CASSQVPATAKNIQYF. The CDR3 DNA is TGCGCCAGCAGCCAAGTTCCGGCTACGGCCAAAAACATTCAGTACTTC.

Only a few counts were recorded for this clonotype. The chain has TRBV2 and TRBJ1-2, with D uncertain. Trimming removed 3 bases at V and 0 bases at J, with 11 bases between. The CDR3 totals 15 residues. The germline CDR1 and CDR2 sequences are SNHLY and FYNNEI. CDR3 region: CASSEVALANYGYTF. Here the CDR3 DNA reads TGTGCCAGCAGTGAGGTGGCCCTAGCTAACTATGGCTACACCTTC.

This clonotype was seen more than once but under ten times. The genes are TRBV19 and TRBJ2-2, with a weak D call TRBD2 (6 bases). V was clipped by 3 bases and J by 1 base, with 12 bases between them. The CDR3 covers 16 residues. Germline CDR1 reads LNHDA; CDR2 reads SQIVND (reference sequence). CDR3 amino acids: CASSMGAGRNTGELFF. In DNA, the CDR3 is TGTGCCAGTAGTATGGGTGCGGGGCGGAACACCGGGGAGCTGTTTTTT.

J is TRBJ2-3 and V is TRBV3-1, with TRBD1 matching 8 bases. V lost 4 bases, J lost 6 bases, and 12 bases stayed unmatched. The CDR3 is 16 residues long. Per the germline V gene, CDR1 is LGHDT and CDR2 is YNNKEL (reference sequence). CDR3 bases: TGTGCCAGCAGCCTCTACCGGGACAGGTCCATCGATACGCAGTATTTT. Protein: CASSLYRDRSIDTQYF.

This clonotype was detected ten times or more. V and J are TRBV7-3 and TRBJ2-1, with 7 nucleotides matching TRBD1. Germline CDR1 reads SGHTA; CDR2 reads FQGTGA. J was trimmed by 8 bases and V by 4 bases; bases with no gene match: 5. CDR3 length equals 13 residues. DNA of the CDR3: TGTGCCAGCAGCTCATACAGGGGCGATGAGCAGTTCTTC. Translating gives CASSSYRGDEQFF.

The gene calls are TRBV14 and TRBJ2-3; D gene uncertain. This CDR3 comprises 14 residues. Looked up from germline, CDR1 is SGHDN and CDR2 is FVKESK. V was cut by 1 base and J by 3 bases, with 8 bases left in between. The CDR3 DNA sequence: TGTGCCAGCAGCCAAGGGGTTGGGACAGATACGCAGTATTTT. The encoded protein is CASSQGVGTDTQYF.

In the case of this clonotype: One end of the junction is discordant with germline, which a read error may explain. This chain connects TRBV7-2 to TRBJ2-7; a possible D gene is TRBD2 (6 bases). Germline CDR1 and CDR2: SGHTA and FQGNSA. The CDR3 consists of 12 residues. The CDR3 protein is CASGLRGIEQYF. As DNA, the CDR3 is TGTGCCAGCGGCTTACGGGGGATCGAGCAGTACTTC.

The chain is built from TRBV28 and TRBJ1-1; perhaps TRBD1 as D (5 bases). Trimming cost V 2 bases and J 1 base, with 14 bases left between them. Per the germline V gene, CDR1 is MDHEN and CDR2 is SYDVKM. This CDR3 comprises 16 residues. The CDR3 reads CASSLMFRGRNTEAFF. CDR3 nucleotides: TGTGCCAGCAGTTTAATGTTCCGGGGACGGAACACTGAAGCTTTCTTT.

The CDR3 reads CASSPLGVSYNEQFF. Written as DNA, the CDR3 is TGTGCCAGCAGCCCCCTAGGGGTGTCGTACAATGAGCAGTTCTTC. V usage is TRBV7-2 and J usage is TRBJ2-1, with D maybe TRBD1 (5 bases). This CDR3 is built from 15 residues. Germline CDR1 SGHTA, CDR2 FQGNSA. V was clipped by 5 bases and J by 4 bases, with 15 bases between them.

Many counts were recorded for this clonotype. The chain employs TRBV7-2 and TRBJ2-2; D not certain. The V gene's germline CDR1 is SGHTA and CDR2 FQGNSA. The CDR3 covers 16 residues. The V end lost 4 bases, the J end lost 0 bases, and 12 bases lay between the germline ends. The CDR3 loop reads CASSYRPRANTGELFF. CDR3 DNA: TGTGCCAGCAGCTATAGACCGCGCGCGAACACCGGGGAGCTGTTTTTT.

The sample holds many counts of this clonotype. The junction and the germline gene differ at one end; a read error may be behind it. The chain joins TRBV7-7 to TRBJ2-1; 13 bases align to TRBD2. The CDR3 length is 16 residues. CDR1 SSHAT and CDR2 FNYEAQ come from the germline V gene (reference sequence). Written as DNA, the CDR3 is TGTGCTAGCAGCTTTAGACTAGCGGGAGGAATGAGTGAGCAGTTCTTC. Translation gives CASSFRLAGGMSEQFF.

This clonotype was detected many times. The chain uses TRBV7-9 and TRBJ1-1; TRBD1 matches at 8 bases. J gave up 5 bases and V 4 bases, and 9 bases lay outside the gene matches. Per the germline V gene, CDR1 is SEHNR and CDR2 is FQNEAQ (reference sequence). CDR3 length equals 15 residues. The CDR3 coding sequence is TGTGCCAGCAGCTCGGGGGACAGGTCGAGGACTGAAGCTTTCTTT. It yields the protein CASSSGDRSRTEAFF.

The CDR3: CASSYKGSNQPQHF. The CDR3 nucleotides read TGTGCCAGCAGTTACAAGGGTAGCAATCAGCCCCAGCATTTT. The chain couples TRBV6-2 or TRBV6-3 to TRBJ1-5; no clear D. V was clipped by 2 bases and J by 0 bases, with 5 bases between them. Germline V CDR1 and CDR2: MNHEY, SVGEGT. The CDR3 totals 14 residues.

This clonotype was recorded at least ten times. The V and J genes are TRBV6-1 and TRBJ2-1; weak D call: TRBD2 (7 bases). V was clipped by 6 bases and J by 8 bases, with 14 bases between them. The V gene's germline CDR1 is MNHNS and CDR2 SASEGT. The CDR3 runs to 13 residues. CDR3 loop: CASSHGGLDEQFF. CDR3 DNA: TGTGCCAGCAGCCACGGGGGGCTCGATGAGCAGTTCTTC.

The chain combines TRBV7-8 with TRBJ1-5; 7 nucleotides agree with TRBD1. The V gene's germline CDR1 is SGHVS and CDR2 FQNEAQ. The CDR3 has 15 amino acids. The ends lost 5 bases at V and 3 bases at J; junction bases unmatched: 7. The DNA for the CDR3 is TGTGCCAGCAGCCCGGACAGGACAATCAATCAGCCCCAGCATTTT. It specifies CASSPDRTINQPQHF.

This clonotype was seen a handful of times. The chain uses TRBV5-4 and TRBJ2-5, with 7 bases matching TRBD2. Germline CDR1 reads SGHNT; CDR2 reads YYREEE (reference sequence). CDR3 length equals 13 residues. The junction had 4 bases not matched to a gene; V was cut back by 3 bases and J by 5 bases. The CDR3: CASSSIGRETQYF. CDR3 sequence (DNA): TGTGCCAGCAGCTCCATCGGGAGGGAGACCCAGTACTTC.

This clonotype was found many times. The V call is TRBV7-2, the J call TRBJ1-2; 9 nucleotides agree with TRBD1. Germline loops: CDR1 SGHTA, CDR2 FQGNSA. Trimming cost V 3 bases and J 6 bases; bases outside gene matches: 8. The CDR3 is 15 amino acids. The CDR3 is CASSFTSGQGDGYTF. As DNA, the CDR3 is TGTGCCAGCAGCTTTACTTCGGGACAGGGAGATGGCTACACCTTC.

The chain recombines TRBV5-5 with TRBJ1-1, with 7 bases aligning to TRBD1. The V segment lost 4 bases and the J segment 0 bases; nucleotides outside the gene matches: 3. Germline CDR1 is SGHKS and CDR2 is YYEKEE (reference sequence). The CDR3 covers 14 residues. In nucleotides, the CDR3 is TGTGCCAGCAGCGGGACAGACATGAACACTGAAGCTTTCTTT. It encodes CASSGTDMNTEAFF.

The rearrangement links TRBV5-4 to TRBJ1-1, with TRBD1 as a possible D gene (6 bases). There are 16 residues in the CDR3. Between the trimmed V and J ends, which lost 4 bases and 5 bases, there was a span of 21 bases. Germline assignment: CDR1 SGHNT and CDR2 YYREEE (reference sequence). The DNA for the CDR3 is TGTGCCAGCAGCCCCGACCCAGGGGCGAGGATAACTGAAGCTTTCTTT. This gives the protein CASSPDPGARITEAFF.

Many counts were recorded for this clonotype. This rearrangement joins TRBV28 to TRBJ1-5; 9 bases align to TRBD1. CDR3 size: 13 residues. The germline V gene has CDR1 MDHEN and CDR2 SYDVKM. J lost 3 bases, V lost 8 bases, and 2 bases had no gene match. Here the CDR3 reads CASGTGINQPQHF. DNA of the CDR3: TGTGCCAGCGGGACAGGGATCAATCAGCCCCAGCATTTT.

The J gene is TRBJ2-1, the V gene TRBV6-2 or TRBV6-3; 12 positions match TRBD2. Per the germline V gene, CDR1 is MNHEY and CDR2 is SVGEGT. This CDR3 is 17 amino acids long. The junction had 8 bases not matched to a gene; V was cut back by 2 bases and J by 6 bases. CDR3 residues: CASSYEQLAGGGNEQFF. The CDR3 coding sequence is TGTGCCAGCAGTTACGAGCAGCTAGCGGGGGGGGGCAATGAGCAGTTCTTC.

V is TRBV2 and J is TRBJ1-1, with D possibly TRBD1 on 5 matching bases. Looked up from germline, CDR1 is SNHLY and CDR2 is FYNNEI. The CDR3 is made up of 14 amino acids. V dropped 6 bases and J dropped 1 base, with 12 bases sitting between them. In DNA, the CDR3 is TGTGCCAGCAGAACCCTGACAGAGAACACTGAAGCTTTCTTT. It is translated as CASRTLTENTEAFF.

This clonotype was counted at least ten times. The V and J genes are TRBV7-3 and TRBJ1-1; D unresolved. The V end was cut by 6 bases, the J end by 2 bases, with 10 bases between. The germline CDR1 and CDR2 sequences are SGHTA and FQGTGA. The CDR3 has 13 amino acids. CDR3 region: CASRRTANTEAFF. CDR3 bases: TGTGCCAGCAGACGGACGGCTAACACTGAAGCTTTCTTT.

The chain recombines TRBV14 with TRBJ2-7; 12 nucleotides line up with TRBD2. The V gene's germline CDR1 is SGHDN and CDR2 FVKESK. This CDR3 has 17 residues. V shed 0 bases and J 3 bases; nucleotides not matched to a gene: 6. CDR3 sequence: CASSQDRRLAGVYEQYF. The CDR3 nucleotides read TGTGCCAGCAGCCAAGATAGGAGACTAGCGGGAGTCTACGAGCAGTACTTC. The full variable domain, in which reference TRBV14 and TRBJ2-7 provide the parts outside the CDR3, is EAGVTQFPSHSVIEKGQTVTLRCDPISGHDNLYWYRRVMGKEIKFLLHFVKESKQDESGMPNNRFLAERTGGTYSTLKVQPAELEDSGVYFCASSQDRRLAGVYEQYFGPGTRLTVT.

This chain joins TRBV20-1 and TRBJ2-3; 9 bases match TRBD1. The CDR3 is made up of 15 amino acids. Germline lookup yields CDR1 DFQATT and CDR2 SNEGSKA (reference sequence). Trimming at V came to 5 bases and at J to 2 bases, leaving 8 bases not matched to a gene. The CDR3 sequence is CSACRTGANTDTQYF. The CDR3 coding sequence is TGCAGTGCTTGCCGGACAGGGGCGAACACAGATACGCAGTATTTT.

This clonotype was seen a few times. This chain connects TRBV4-3 to TRBJ2-5, with D hard to call. CDR3 length: 16 residues. The germline CDR1 and CDR2 sequences are LGHNA and YSLEER. With 0 bases removed from V and 5 bases from J, the gap between germline ends came to 16 bases. CDR3 protein: CASSQDHWEFRETQYF. The DNA of the CDR3 is TGCGCCAGCAGCCAAGATCATTGGGAATTCCGTGAGACCCAGTACTTC.